This T cell receptor beta chain was recovered during a study of memory B cells and T cells in multiple sclerosis. Study results and caveats: Normalization was needed because clone-set size differences affected shared clonotype counts.

Stimulus-free culture yielded autoproliferating CFSE-dim and non-proliferating CFSE-high T cells, each sequenced separately. Replicate wells were pooled after more than 6 days of stimulus-free culture of approximately 50 million CFSE-labeled PBMCs. The V and J ends lost 0 bases and 11 bases respectively, with 11 bases between them. Germline loops: CDR1 MNHNS, CDR2 SASEGT. The CDR3 spans 12 residues. As concerns this clone: The antigen remains undetermined.

The method was immunoSEQ multiplex PCR; TCRdb's version includes in-frame clones alone and lacks a portion of them. The sample holds over 10,000 clones, approximately 85% seen once. The sequenced sample was PBMCs from blood kept in culture. The rearrangement links TRBV6-1 to TRBJ2-7; D not certain. The clonotype originates from a human donor with multiple sclerosis. CDR3: CASSEAGVYEYF. Written as DNA, the CDR3 is TGTGCCAGCAGTGAAGCCGGTGTTTATGAGTACTTC.